A single TCR beta chain is shown here with its context. This clone was counted only a few times. It lacks a known antigen. The input lacks base qualities; no much larger clone sits a single base away. The CDR3, cysteine through phenylalanine, is 16 amino acids long. Of the read, only the CDR3 DNA is kept; its 48 bases are in frame from base 1. V ends up 4 bases short and J 1 base short, with an unmatched junction base count of 6. The CDR1 and CDR2 encoded by the germline V gene (reference sequence) are SGHNT and YYREEE. The ViraFEST assay stimulated PBMC with viral peptide pools and then used TCR sequencing to identify antigen-specific CD4+ T cell clonotypes by expansion. After less than eleven days of culture, CD4+ T cells were isolated with the EasySep CD4+ T cell isolation kit. Two doses of either the BNT162b2 or the mRNA-1273 mRNA SARS-CoV-2 vaccine were administered to participants. The absence of prior SARS-CoV-2 infection in healthy vaccine recipients was confirmed by negative nucleocapsid antibodies before and after vaccination. Each well held some 1.9 million PBMC cultured in IMDM containing about 5.4% human AB serum, 9.5 to 10 IU/ml IL-2 and gentamicin, along with roughly 10 ug/ml peptides. On days 3 and 7, half of the culture medium was replaced with fresh IL-2-containing medium. Unless noted otherwise, every peptide stimulation condition was grown in triplicate wells. Using Ficoll-Paque Plus gradient centrifugation, PBMC were separated from whole blood and then either used fresh or cryopreserved at -140C. The overlapping peptide pools covered the spike proteins of SARS-CoV-2 and of the common cold coronaviruses HCoV-NL63, HCoV-OC43 and HCoV-229E. The QIAamp micro DNA kit was used to extract genomic DNA from the cultured CD4+ T cells.

The data originate from a study of vaccination effects on CD4 cells after COVID-19 (dated 2022 in TCRdb). General notes on the study: Across the study, the median time from the second dose to post-vaccine sampling was 72 days (range 14 to 241). SARS-CoV-2 spike-specific CD4+ TCR repertoires from before and after mRNA vaccination were compared in COVID-19 convalescent patients and in infection-naive vaccine recipients. A total of nine to ten COVID-19 convalescent patients and several SARS-CoV-2-naive healthy vaccine recipients were included in the full study. In the study, cultures from other donors were sequenced using the Oncomine TCR Beta short-read assay on an Illumina iSeq 100.

The full study reports these points: Both infection-induced and vaccine-induced clones contracted markedly at late post-vaccination timepoints, which is consistent with waning T cell responses. Among healthy vaccine recipients, nearly all vaccine-induced clones were SARS-CoV-2 mono-reactive, and just 1 of 255 was cross-reactive with common cold coronaviruses. Limitations of the study were the small number of convalescent patients and the absence of early post-infection timepoints.

Library method: the immunoSEQ multiplex PCR assay. DNA from the cultured and isolated CD4+ T cells underwent TCR beta CDR3 sequencing. The authors' pipeline ran thus. Non-productive TCR sequences were removed and reads were trimmed to the CDR3 region, keeping CDR3s of at least 7 amino acids. The MANAFEST web app was used to identify antigen-specific clonotypes by comparing expansion in peptide wells with expansion in reference cultures. Positive clones required FDR<0.05 expansion versus reference and all other wells, odds ratio above 5, and frequency above 0.1% in two replicate wells. A clonotype was called cross-reactive if it was significantly expanded both in SARS-CoV-2 spike wells and in at least one common cold coronavirus spike condition. CDR3 similarity was assessed by Levenshtein distance with the stringdist R package, and unrooted trees were built with ape in R 3.6.1. TCRdb stores this immuneACCESS table with in-frame sequences only. Part of the clones is absent; in the studies checked, under half of the shortfall reflects unresolved V genes, and no reason is known for the rest. That table furnishes V, J and clone size, whereas the DNA furnished D and trimming. The table for this sample lists under 20,000 clones; roughly 70% of them were counted only once. The top ten clonotypes cover approximately 10% of the sample.

The sample was CD4+ T cells from PBMCs cultured with SARS-CoV-2 spike peptides, taken after COVID-19 vaccination. The cell subset or site label for this specimen denotes: SARS-CoV-2 spike overlapping peptide pool stimulation. The sequence was collected from a human donor who received a COVID-19 vaccine. This chain is built from TRBV5-4 and TRBJ2-2; the central 8 bases match TRBD1. This receptor carries the CDR3 CASSPRTGKNTGELFF. The DNA sequence reads TGTGCCAGCAGCCCGAGGACAGGGAAGAACACCGGGGAGCTGTTTTTT.